A selection of T cell receptor beta chains follows, all from one sample in a study of T cell repertoires in cytomegalovirus infection. MiXCR, run by TCRdb on the reads, gives a single entry per CDR3 protein. The data show about 250,000 distinct CDR3 sequences, with approximately 15% seen just once and approximately 51% held by the top ten. The sequencing input was CD8+ T cells from PBMCs. The receptors here all came from a human donor in good health (CMV status not recorded). Some clones in this sample may be carry-over from other donors' samples. Each CDR3 is given with its conserved first and last residue. The D gene is left open where the match is weak.

v_gene | d_gene | CDR3aa
TRBV4-1 | NA | CASSQGFPNSYNEQFF
TRBV2 | TRBD1 | CASSHDGTGGNQPQHF
TRBV20-1 | NA | CSATGNPSHF
TRBV24-1 | NA | CATSDPRDGLNEQFF
TRBV6-5 | TRBD1 | CASSSTDRRFGYTF
TRBV7-2 | NA | CASSLGSGGPGYTF
TRBV7-9 | NA | CASSLVVVNTEAFF
TRBV29-1 | TRBD1 | CSVGSGTGGFGNEKLFF
TRBV7-2 | TRBD2 | CASSLLAGGVTDTQYF
TRBV7-9 | NA | CASSLVRDEAFF
TRBV7-9 | NA | CASTLPGPNEKLFF
TRBV6-8 | TRBD2 | CASSHWGGSTDTQYF
TRBV12-5 | TRBD1 | CASGFPGTVDYGYTF
TRBV14 | NA | CASSQTRQYPYEQYF
TRBV19 | NA | CASSIDFSSASYNEQFF
TRBV7-9 | NA | CASSTSTDTQYF
TRBV28 | NA | CASKEDSYNEQFF
TRBV5-5 | TRBD1 | CASSFRQGASPDGYTF
TRBV5-4 | TRBD1 | CASSSDRGQQQYF
TRBV7-9 | TRBD1 | CASSSGTGLSSYEQYF
TRBV28 | NA | CASSYDSSTDTQYF